This T cell receptor (beta chain) was retrieved from a study of T cell responses to AZD1222 COVID-19 vaccine. Assay used: immunoSEQ multiplex PCR; TCRdb lists only in-frame clones, some missing. Of about 120,000 clones in the sample, 88% were seen once. CDR3 length: 14 amino acids. The ends lost 6 bases at V and 6 bases at J; junction bases unmatched: 9. Germline V gene data show CDR1 as MNHEY and CDR2 as SVGEGT. The material was peripheral blood, obtained on day 0 of AZD1222 vaccination. This receptor was identified in an adult in good health. The chain uses TRBV6-2 or TRBV6-3 and TRBJ1-2; 8 bases line up with TRBD1. The chain's CDR3 is CASSHPDRGNGYTF. CDR3 nucleotide sequence: TGTGCCAGCAGCCACCCCGACAGGGGCAATGGCTACACCTTC.